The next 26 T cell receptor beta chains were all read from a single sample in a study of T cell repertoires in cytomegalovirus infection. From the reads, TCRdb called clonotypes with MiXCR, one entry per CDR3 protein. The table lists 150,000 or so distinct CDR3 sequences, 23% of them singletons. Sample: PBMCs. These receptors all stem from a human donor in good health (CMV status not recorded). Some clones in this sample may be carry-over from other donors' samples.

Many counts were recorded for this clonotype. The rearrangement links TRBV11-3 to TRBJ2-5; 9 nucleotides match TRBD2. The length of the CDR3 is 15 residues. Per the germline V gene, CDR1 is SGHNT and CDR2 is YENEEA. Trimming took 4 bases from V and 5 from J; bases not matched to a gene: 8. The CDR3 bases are TGTGCCAGCAGCTCAACGCGGGGGGGCCTTGAGACCCAGTACTTC. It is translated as CASSSTRGGLETQYF.

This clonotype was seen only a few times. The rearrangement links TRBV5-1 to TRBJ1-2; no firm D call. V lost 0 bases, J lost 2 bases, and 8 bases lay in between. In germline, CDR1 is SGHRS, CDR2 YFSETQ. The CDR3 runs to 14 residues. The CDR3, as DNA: TGCGCCAGCAGCTTGGAAAGTCCCAACTATGGCTACACCTTC. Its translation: CASSLESPNYGYTF.

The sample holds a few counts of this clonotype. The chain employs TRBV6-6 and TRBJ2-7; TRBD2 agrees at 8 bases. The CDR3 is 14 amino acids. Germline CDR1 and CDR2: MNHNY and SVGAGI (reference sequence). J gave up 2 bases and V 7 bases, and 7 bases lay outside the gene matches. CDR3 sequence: CASNSLAGTYEQYF. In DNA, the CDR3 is TGTGCCAGCAACTCTCTAGCGGGCACCTACGAGCAGTACTTC.

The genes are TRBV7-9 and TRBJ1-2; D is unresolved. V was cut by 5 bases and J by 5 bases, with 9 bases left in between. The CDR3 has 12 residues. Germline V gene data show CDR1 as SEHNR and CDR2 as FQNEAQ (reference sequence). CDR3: CASSREHYGYTF. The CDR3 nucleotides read TGTGCCAGCAGCCGGGAGCATTATGGCTACACCTTC.

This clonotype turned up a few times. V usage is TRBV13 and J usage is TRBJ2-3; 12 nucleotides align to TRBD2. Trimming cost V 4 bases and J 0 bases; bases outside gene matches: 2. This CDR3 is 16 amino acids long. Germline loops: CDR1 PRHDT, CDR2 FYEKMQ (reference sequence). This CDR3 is CASSYLAGGSTDTQYF. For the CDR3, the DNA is TGTGCCAGCAGCTACCTAGCGGGGGGGAGCACAGATACGCAGTATTTT.

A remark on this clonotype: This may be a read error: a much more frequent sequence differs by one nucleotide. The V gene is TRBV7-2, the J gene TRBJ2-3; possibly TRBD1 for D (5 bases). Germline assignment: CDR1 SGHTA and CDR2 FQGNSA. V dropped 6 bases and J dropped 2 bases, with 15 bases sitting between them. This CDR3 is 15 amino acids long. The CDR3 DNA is TGTGCCAGCAGTAGGGGCCCGACCATCACAGATACGCAGTATTTT. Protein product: CASSRGPTITDTQYF.

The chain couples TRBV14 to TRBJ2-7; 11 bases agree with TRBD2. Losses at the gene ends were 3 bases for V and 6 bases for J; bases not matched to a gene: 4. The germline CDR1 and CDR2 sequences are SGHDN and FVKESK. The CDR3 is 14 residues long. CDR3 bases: TGTGCCAGCAGCCATGGAACTAGCGGGGGCGAGCAGTACTTC. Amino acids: CASSHGTSGGEQYF.

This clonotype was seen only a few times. The CDR3 protein is CASGFSDRPNTEAFF. CDR3 nucleotide sequence: TGTGCTAGTGGATTCTCGGACAGGCCGAACACTGAAGCTTTCTTT. The V gene is TRBV12-5, the J gene TRBJ1-1; 7 positions match TRBD1. The J segment lost 1 base and the V segment lost 6 bases, leaving 8 bases of the junction unmatched. The CDR3 has 15 amino acids. The germline CDR1 and CDR2 sequences are LGHNT and FRNRAP.

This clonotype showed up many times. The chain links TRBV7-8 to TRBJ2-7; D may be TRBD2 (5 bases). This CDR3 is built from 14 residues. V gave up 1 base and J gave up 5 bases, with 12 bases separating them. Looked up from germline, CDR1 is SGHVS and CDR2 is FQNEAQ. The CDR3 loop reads CASSLGLLGDEQYF. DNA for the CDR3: TGTGCCAGCAGCTTAGGGCTTCTCGGGGACGAGCAGTACTTC.

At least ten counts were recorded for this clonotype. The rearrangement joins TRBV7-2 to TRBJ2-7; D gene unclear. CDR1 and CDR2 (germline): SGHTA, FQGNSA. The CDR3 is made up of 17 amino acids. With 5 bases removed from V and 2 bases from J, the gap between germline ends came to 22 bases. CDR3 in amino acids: CASSPRPPGPVAYEQYF. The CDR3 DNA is TGTGCCAGCAGCCCTAGGCCCCCGGGCCCCGTGGCCTACGAGCAGTACTTC.

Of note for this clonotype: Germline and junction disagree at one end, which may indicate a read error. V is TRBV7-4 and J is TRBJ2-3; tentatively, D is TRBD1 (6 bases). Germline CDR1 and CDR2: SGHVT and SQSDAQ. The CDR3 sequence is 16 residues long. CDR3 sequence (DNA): TGTGCCAGCAGCTCTTTCGGAGACAGGCGCACAGAAACGCAGTATTTT. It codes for CASSSFGDRRTETQYF.

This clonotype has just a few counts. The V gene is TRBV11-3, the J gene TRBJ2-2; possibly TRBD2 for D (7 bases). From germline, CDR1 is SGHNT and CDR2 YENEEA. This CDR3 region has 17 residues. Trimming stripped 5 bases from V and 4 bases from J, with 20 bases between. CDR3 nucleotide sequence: TGTGCCAGCAGCCCCGGCGGGGGCAGGGCTGGCACCGGGGAGCTGTTTTTT. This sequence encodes CASSPGGGRAGTGELFF.

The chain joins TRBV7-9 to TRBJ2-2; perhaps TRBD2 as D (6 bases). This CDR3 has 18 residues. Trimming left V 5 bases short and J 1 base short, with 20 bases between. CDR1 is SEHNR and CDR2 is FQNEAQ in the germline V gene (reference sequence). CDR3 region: CASSPEGRLARNTGELFF. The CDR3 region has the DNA TGTGCCAGCAGCCCCGAAGGCAGGCTAGCGCGGAACACCGGGGAGCTGTTTTTT.

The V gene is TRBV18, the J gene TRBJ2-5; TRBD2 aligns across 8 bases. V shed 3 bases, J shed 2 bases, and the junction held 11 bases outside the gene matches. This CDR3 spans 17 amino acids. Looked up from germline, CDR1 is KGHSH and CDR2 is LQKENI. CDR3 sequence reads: CASSPVHQRGTQETQYF. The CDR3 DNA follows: TGTGCCAGCTCACCCGTACACCAGCGGGGGACACAAGAGACCCAGTACTTC.

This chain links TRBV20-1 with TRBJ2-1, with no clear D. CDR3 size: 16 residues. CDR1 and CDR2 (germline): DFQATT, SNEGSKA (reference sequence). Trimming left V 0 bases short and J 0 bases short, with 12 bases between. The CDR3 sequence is CSARDPSPGSYNEQFF. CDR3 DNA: TGCAGTGCTAGAGATCCCTCTCCGGGCTCCTACAATGAGCAGTTCTTC.

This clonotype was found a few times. The CDR3 sequence is CASLIGTVGTEAFF. The CDR3 DNA follows: TGTGCCAGCTTGATAGGGACCGTCGGAACTGAAGCTTTCTTT. The chain carries TRBV11-2 and TRBJ1-1; a weak D match, TRBD1 (5 bases). The CDR3 has 14 residues. V was shortened by 8 bases and J by 5 bases, with 18 bases between the two germline ends. The germline V gene encodes CDR1 SGHAT and CDR2 FQNNGV.

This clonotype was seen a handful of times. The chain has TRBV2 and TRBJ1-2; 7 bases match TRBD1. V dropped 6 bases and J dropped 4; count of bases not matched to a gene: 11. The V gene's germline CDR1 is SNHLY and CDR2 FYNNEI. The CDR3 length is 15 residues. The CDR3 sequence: CASREQGPPTYGYTF. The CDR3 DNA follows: TGTGCCAGCAGGGAACAGGGGCCCCCTACCTATGGCTACACCTTC. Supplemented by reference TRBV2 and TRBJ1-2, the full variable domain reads EPEVTQTPSHQVTQMGQEVILRCVPISNHLYFYWYRQILGQKVEFLVSFYNNEISEKSEIFDDQFSVERPDGSNFTLKIRSTKLEDSAMYFCASREQGPPTYGYTFGSGTRLTVV.

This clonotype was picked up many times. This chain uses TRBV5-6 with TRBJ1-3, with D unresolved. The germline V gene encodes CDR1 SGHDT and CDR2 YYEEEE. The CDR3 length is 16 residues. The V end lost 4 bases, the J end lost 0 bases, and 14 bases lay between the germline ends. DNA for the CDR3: TGTGCCAGCAGCCTGCGGGGTGCCGTCTCTGGAAACACCATATATTTT. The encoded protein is CASSLRGAVSGNTIYF.

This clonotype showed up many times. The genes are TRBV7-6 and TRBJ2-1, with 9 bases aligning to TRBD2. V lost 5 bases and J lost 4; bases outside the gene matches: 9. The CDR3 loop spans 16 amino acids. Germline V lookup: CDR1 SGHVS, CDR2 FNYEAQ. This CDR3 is CASSPEVAGVYNEQFF. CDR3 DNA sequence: TGTGCCAGCAGCCCAGAGGTAGCGGGGGTTTACAATGAGCAGTTCTTC.

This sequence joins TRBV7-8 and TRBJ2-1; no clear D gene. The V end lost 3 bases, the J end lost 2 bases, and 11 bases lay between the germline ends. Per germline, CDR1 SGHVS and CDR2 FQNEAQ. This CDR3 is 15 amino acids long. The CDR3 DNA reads TGTGCCAGCAGCTTTCGGACGACTGCCTACAATGAGCAGTTCTTC. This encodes CASSFRTTAYNEQFF.

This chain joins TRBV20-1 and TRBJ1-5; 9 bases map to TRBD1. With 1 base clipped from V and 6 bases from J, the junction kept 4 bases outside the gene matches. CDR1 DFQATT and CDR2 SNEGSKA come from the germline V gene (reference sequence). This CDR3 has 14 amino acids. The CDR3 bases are TGCAGTGCTAGAGGGGACAGGGCAGGTCAGCCCCAGCATTTT. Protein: CSARGDRAGQPQHF.

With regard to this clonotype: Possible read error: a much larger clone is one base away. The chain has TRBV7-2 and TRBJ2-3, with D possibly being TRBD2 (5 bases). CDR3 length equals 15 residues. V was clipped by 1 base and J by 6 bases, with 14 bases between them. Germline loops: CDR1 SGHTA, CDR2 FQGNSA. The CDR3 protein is CASSLVRQPGDTQYF. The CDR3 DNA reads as TGTGCCAGCAGCTTAGTCCGTCAGCCGGGGGATACGCAGTATTTT.

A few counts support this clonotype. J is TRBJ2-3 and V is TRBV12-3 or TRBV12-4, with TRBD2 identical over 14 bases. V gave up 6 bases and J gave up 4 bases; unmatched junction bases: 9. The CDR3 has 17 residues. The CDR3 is CASRLPGTSGGSDTQYF. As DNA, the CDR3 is TGTGCCAGCAGACTTCCCGGGACTAGCGGGGGATCAGATACGCAGTATTTT.

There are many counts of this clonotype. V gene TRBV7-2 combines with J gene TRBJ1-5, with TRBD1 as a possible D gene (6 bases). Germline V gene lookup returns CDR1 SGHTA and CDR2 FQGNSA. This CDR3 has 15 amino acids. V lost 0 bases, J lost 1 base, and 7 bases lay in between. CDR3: CASSLAGQSNQPQHF. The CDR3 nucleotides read TGTGCCAGCAGCTTAGCGGGACAAAGCAATCAGCCCCAGCATTTT.

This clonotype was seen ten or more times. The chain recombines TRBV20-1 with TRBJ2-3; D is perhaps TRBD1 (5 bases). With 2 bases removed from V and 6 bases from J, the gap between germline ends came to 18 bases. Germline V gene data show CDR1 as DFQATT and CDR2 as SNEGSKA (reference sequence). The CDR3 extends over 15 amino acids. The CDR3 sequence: CSARWGLGPRDTQYF. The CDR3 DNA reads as TGCAGTGCTAGATGGGGCCTCGGCCCGAGGGATACGCAGTATTTT.

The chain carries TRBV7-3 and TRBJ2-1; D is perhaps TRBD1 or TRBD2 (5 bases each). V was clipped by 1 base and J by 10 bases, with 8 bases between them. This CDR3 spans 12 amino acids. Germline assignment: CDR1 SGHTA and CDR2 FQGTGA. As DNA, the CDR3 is TGTGCCAGCAGCTTAATGGGACGGGAGCAGTTCTTC. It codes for CASSLMGREQFF.